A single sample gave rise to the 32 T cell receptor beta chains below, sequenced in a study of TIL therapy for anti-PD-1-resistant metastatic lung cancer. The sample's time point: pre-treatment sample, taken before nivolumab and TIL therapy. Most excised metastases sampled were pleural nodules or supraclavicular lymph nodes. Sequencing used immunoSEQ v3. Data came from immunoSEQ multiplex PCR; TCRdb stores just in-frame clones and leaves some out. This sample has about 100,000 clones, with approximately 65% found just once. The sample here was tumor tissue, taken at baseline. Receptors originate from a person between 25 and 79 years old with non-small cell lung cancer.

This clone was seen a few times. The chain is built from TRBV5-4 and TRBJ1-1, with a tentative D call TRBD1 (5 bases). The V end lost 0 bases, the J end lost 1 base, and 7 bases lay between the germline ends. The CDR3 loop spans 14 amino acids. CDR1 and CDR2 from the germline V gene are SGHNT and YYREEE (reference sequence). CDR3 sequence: CASSLAGPNTEAFF. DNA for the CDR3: TGTGCCAGCAGCTTGGCAGGGCCGAACACTGAAGCTTTCTTT. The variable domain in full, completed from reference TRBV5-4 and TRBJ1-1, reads ETGVTQSPTHLIKTRGQQVTLRCSSQSGHNTVSWYQQALGQGPQFIFQYYREEENGRGNFPPRFSGLQFPNYSSELNVNALELDDSALYLCASSLAGPNTEAFFGQGTRLTVV.

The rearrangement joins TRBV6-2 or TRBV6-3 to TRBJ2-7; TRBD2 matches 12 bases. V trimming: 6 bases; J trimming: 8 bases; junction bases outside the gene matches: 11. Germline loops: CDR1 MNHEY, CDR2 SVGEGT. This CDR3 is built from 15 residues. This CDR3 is CASSNQLAGGSKQYF. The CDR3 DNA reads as TGTGCCAGCAGCAACCAACTAGCGGGAGGTTCTAAGCAGTACTTC.

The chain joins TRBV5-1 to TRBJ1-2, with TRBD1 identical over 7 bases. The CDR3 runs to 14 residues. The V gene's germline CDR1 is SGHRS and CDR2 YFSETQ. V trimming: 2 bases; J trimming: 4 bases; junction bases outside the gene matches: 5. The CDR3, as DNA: TGCGCCAGCAGCTTAACAGGGGACGGCTATGGCTACACCTTC. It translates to CASSLTGDGYGYTF.

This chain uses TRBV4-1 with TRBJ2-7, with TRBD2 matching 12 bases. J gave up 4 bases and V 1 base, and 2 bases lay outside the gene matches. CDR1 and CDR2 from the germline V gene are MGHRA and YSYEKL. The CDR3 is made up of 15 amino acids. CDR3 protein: CASSQGLAGGYEQYF. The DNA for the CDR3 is TGCGCCAGCAGCCAAGGGCTAGCGGGAGGGTACGAGCAGTACTTC.

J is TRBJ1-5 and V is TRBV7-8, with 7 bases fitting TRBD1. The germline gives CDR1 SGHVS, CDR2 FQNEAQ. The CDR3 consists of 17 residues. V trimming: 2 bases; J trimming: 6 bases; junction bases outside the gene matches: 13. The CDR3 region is CASSLRPGGDMFQPQHF. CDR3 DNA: TGTGCCAGCAGCTTACGCCCAGGGGGGGATATGTTTCAGCCCCAGCATTTT.

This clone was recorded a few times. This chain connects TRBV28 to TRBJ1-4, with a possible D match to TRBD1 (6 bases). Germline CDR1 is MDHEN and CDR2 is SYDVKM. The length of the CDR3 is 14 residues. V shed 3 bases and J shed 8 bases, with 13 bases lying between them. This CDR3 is CASSFAGESEKLFF. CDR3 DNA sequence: TGTGCCAGCAGTTTTGCAGGGGAGAGCGAAAAACTGTTTTTT.

As DNA, the CDR3 is TGTGCCAGCAGCTTGGAAAGGGGCTCTGGGGCCAACGTCCTGACTTTC. It translates to CASSLERGSGANVLTF. The V call is TRBV5-6, the J call TRBJ2-6; perhaps TRBD1 as D (5 bases). V lost 0 bases and J 0 bases, leaving 7 bases between the germline ends. The germline gives CDR1 SGHDT, CDR2 YYEEEE. This CDR3 region has 16 residues.

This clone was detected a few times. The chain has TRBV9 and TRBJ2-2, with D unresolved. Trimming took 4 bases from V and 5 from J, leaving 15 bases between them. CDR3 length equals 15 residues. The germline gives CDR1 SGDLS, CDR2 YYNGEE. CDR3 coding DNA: TGTGCCAGCAGCCCAGTAGCCGGTAGGACCGGGGAGCTGTTTTTT. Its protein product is CASSPVAGRTGELFF.

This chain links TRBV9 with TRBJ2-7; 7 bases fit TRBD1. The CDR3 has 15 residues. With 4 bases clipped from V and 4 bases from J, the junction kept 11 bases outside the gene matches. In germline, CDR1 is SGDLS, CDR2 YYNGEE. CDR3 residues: CASSRAGTASYEQYF. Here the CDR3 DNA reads TGTGCCAGCAGCAGGGCCGGGACAGCCTCTTACGAGCAGTACTTC.

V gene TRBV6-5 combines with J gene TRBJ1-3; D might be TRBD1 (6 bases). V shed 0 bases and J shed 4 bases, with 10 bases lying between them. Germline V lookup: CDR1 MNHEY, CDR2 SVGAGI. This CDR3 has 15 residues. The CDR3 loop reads CASSYSQGSGNTIYF. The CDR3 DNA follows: TGTGCCAGCAGTTACTCCCAGGGGTCCGGAAACACCATATATTTT.

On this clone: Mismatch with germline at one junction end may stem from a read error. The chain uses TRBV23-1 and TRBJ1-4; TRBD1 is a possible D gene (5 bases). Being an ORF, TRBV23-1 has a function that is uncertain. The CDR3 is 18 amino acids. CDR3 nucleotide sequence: TGCGCCAGCAGCCAATCCCGGAGGGGTGAGGCAACTAATGAAAAACTGTTTTTT. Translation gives CASSQSRRGEATNEKLFF.

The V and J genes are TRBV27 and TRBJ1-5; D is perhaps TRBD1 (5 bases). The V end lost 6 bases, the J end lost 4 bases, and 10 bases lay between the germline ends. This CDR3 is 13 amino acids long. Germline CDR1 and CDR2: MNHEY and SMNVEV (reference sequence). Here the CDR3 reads CASSVRENQPQHF. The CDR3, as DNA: TGTGCCAGCAGCGTCAGGGAGAATCAGCCCCAGCATTTT.

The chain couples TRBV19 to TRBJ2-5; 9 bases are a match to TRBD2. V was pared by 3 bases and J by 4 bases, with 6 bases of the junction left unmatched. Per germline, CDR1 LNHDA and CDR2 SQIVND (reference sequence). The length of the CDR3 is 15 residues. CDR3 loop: CASSMGGGGLETQYF. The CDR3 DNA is TGTGCCAGTAGTATGGGCGGGGGGGGTTTAGAGACCCAGTACTTC. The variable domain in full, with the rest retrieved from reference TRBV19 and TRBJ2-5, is DGGITQSPKYLFRKEGQNVTLSCEQNLNHDAMYWYRQDPGQGLRLIYYSQIVNDFQKGDIAEGYSVSREKKESFPLTVTSAQKNPTAFYLCASSMGGGGLETQYFGPGTRLLVL.

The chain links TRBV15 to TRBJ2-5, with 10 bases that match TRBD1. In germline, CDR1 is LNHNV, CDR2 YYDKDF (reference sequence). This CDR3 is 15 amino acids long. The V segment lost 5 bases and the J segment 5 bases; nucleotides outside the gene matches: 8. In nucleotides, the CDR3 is TGTGCCACCAGCCCCGGACAGGGGGTATTGGAGACCCAGTACTTC. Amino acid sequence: CATSPGQGVLETQYF.

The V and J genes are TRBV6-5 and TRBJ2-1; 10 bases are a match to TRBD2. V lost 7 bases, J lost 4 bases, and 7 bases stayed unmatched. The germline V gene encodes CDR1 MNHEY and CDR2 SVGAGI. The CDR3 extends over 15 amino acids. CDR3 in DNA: TGTGCCAGCAACCTAGCGGGAGCGACTTACAATGAGCAGTTCTTC. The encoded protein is CASNLAGATYNEQFF.

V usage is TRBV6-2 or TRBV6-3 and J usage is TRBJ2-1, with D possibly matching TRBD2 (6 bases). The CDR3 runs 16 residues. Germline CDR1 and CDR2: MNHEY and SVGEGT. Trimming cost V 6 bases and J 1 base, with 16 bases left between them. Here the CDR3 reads CASRPLGGVSYNEQFF. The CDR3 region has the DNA TGTGCCAGCAGGCCTCTGGGCGGGGTATCCTACAATGAGCAGTTCTTC.

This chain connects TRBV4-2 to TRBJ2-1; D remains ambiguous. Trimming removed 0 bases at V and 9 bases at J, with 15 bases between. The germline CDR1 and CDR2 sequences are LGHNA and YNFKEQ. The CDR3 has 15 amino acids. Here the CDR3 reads CASSQDRGNMGEQFF. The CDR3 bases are TGTGCCAGCAGCCAAGATCGCGGCAATATGGGTGAGCAGTTCTTC.

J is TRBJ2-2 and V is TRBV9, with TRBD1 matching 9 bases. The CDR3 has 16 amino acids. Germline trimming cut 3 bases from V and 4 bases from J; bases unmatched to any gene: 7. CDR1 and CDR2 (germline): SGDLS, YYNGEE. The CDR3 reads CASSAGTGSGTGELFF. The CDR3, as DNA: TGTGCCAGCAGCGCCGGGACAGGGTCTGGCACCGGGGAGCTGTTTTTT. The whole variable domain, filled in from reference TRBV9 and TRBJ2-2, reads DSGVTQTPKHLITATGQRVTLRCSPRSGDLSVYWYQQSLDQGLQFLIQYYNGEERAKGNILERFSAQQFPDLHSELNLSSLELGDSALYFCASSAGTGSGTGELFFGEGSRLTVL.

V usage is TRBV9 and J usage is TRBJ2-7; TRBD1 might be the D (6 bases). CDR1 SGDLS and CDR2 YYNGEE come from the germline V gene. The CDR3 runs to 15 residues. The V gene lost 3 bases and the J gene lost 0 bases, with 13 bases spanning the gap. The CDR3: CASSADSLSSYEQYF. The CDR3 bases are TGTGCCAGCAGCGCGGACAGTCTAAGCTCCTACGAGCAGTACTTC.

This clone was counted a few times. CDR3 loop: CASGPTGVYNEQFF. CDR3 DNA sequence: TGTGCCAGCGGACCGACTGGGGTCTACAATGAGCAGTTCTTC. The V gene is TRBV5-5, the J gene TRBJ2-1; no clear D. The V and J ends lost 7 bases and 3 bases respectively, with 14 bases between them. The length of the CDR3 is 14 residues. The germline V gene has CDR1 SGHKS and CDR2 YYEKEE (reference sequence).

This CDR3 reads CASSPETANTEAFF. The CDR3 DNA is TGTGCCAGCAGCCCAGAAACAGCGAACACTGAAGCTTTCTTT. V is TRBV11-2 and J is TRBJ1-1, with D hard to call. The CDR3 loop spans 14 amino acids. V lost 5 bases, J lost 1 base, and 11 bases lay in between. In germline, CDR1 is SGHAT, CDR2 FQNNGV.

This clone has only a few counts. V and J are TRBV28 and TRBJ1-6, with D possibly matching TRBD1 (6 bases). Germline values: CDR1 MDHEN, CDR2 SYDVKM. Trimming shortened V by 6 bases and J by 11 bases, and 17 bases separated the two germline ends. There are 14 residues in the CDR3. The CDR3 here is CASSPTGIGPPLHF. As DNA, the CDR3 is TGTGCCAGCAGCCCAACAGGGATTGGCCCACCCCTCCACTTT.

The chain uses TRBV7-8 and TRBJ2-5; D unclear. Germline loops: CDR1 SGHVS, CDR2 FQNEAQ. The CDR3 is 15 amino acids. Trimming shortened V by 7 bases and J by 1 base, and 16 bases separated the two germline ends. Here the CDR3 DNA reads TGTGCCAGCAACCCTCTGTGGGCCTCCCAAGAGACCCAGTACTTC. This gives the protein CASNPLWASQETQYF. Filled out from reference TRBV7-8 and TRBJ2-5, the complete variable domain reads GAGVSQSPRYKVAKRGQDVALRCDPISGHVSLFWYQQALGQGPEFLTYFQNEAQLDKSGLPSDRFFAERPEGSVSTLKIQRTQQEDSAVYLCASNPLWASQETQYFGPGTRLLVL.

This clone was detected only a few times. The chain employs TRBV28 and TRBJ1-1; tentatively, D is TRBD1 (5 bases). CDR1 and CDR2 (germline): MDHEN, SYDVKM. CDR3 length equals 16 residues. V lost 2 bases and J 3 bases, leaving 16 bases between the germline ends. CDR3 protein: CASSLNFGGGDTEAFF. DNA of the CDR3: TGTGCCAGCAGTTTAAATTTCGGGGGTGGAGACACTGAAGCTTTCTTT.

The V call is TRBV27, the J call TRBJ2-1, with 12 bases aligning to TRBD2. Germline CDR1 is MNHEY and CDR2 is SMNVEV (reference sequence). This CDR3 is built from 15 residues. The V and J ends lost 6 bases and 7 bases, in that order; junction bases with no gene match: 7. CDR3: CASSLAGGPRNEQFF. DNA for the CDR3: TGTGCCAGCAGCCTAGCGGGAGGGCCTCGGAATGAGCAGTTCTTC.

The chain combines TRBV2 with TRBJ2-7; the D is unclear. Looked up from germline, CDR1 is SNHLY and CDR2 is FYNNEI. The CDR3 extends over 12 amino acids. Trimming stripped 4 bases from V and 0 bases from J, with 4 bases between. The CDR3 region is CASSATSYEQYF. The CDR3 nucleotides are TGTGCCAGCAGTGCAACCTCCTACGAGCAGTACTTC.

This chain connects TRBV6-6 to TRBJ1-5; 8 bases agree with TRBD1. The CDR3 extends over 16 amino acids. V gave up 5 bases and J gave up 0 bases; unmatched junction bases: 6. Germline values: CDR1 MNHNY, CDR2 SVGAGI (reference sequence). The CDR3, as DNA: TGTGCCAGCAGTACCACAGGGGGGTCTAGCAATCAGCCCCAGCATTTT. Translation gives CASSTTGGSSNQPQHF.

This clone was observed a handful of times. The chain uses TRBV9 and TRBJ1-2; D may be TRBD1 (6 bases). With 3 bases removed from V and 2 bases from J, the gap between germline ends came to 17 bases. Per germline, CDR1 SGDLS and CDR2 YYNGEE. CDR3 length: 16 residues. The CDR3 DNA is TGTGCCAGCAGCGGGGGGGGCATGGGCACGAACTATGGCTACACCTTC. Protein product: CASSGGGMGTNYGYTF.

The CDR3, as DNA: TGCAGCGTTGATGATTGGGACACTGAAGCTTTCTTT. Amino acids: CSVDDWDTEAFF. The chain couples TRBV29-1 to TRBJ1-1; D remains unclear. Germline V gene sequence: CDR1 SQVTM, CDR2 ANQGSEA. The CDR3 is made up of 12 amino acids. With 3 bases removed from V and 3 bases from J, the gap between germline ends came to 8 bases.

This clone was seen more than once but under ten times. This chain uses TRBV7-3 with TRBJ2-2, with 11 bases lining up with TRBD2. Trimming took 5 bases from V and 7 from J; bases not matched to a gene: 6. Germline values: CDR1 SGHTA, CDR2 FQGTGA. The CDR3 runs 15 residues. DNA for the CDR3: TGTGCCAGCAGCCTCACTAGCGGGAGTGGCGGGGAGCTGTTTTTT. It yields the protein CASSLTSGSGGELFF. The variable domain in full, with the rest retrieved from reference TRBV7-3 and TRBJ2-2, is GAGVSQTPSNKVTEKGKYVELRCDPISGHTALYWYRQSLGQGPEFLIYFQGTGAADDSGLPNDRFFAVRPEGSVSTLKIQRTERGDSAVYLCASSLTSGSGGELFFGEGSRLTVL.

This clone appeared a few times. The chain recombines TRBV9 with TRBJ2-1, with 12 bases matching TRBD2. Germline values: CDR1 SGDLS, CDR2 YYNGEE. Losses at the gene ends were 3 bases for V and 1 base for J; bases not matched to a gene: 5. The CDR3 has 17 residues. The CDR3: CASSEGTSGGSYNEQFF. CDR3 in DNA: TGTGCCAGCAGCGAGGGAACTAGCGGGGGGTCCTACAATGAGCAGTTCTTC.

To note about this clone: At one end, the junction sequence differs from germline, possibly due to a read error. Written as DNA, the CDR3 is TGCAGCGGTGAAGGACGCGCACCCCTCCACTTT. It specifies CSGEGRAPLHF. This chain connects TRBV29-1 to TRBJ1-6, with D uncertain. Germline V lookup: CDR1 SQVTM, CDR2 ANQGSEA. CDR3 length: 11 amino acids.